This TCR beta chain was sequenced for a study of shared clonotypes between healthy human individuals. Findings and limits, study-wide: When compared with the clonotypes that were shared by all four sorted-subset donors, the non-shared clonotypes turned out to have lower generation probabilities.

V was clipped by 1 base and J by 5 bases, with 12 bases between them. The CDR3 sequence is 15 residues long. The germline CDR1 and CDR2 sequences are SGHTA and FQGTGA. Note on this clone: Its antigen remains unidentified.

The test was conducted at deep level. The method was immunoSEQ multiplex PCR; TCRdb's version includes in-frame clones alone and lacks a portion of them. The sample holds a few million clones, about nine tenths seen once. V usage is TRBV7-3 and J usage is TRBJ2-1, with D perhaps matching TRBD2 (6 bases). Sequencing input: naive CD4+ T cells from PBMCs. As for subset: CD45RA+ positively selected. The origin of this receptor is a man younger than 30 in good health. Some clones in this sample may be carry-over from other donors' samples. The CDR3 DNA is TGTGCCAGCAGCTTAAAGGCGGGAACTGACAATGAGCAGTTCTTC. Protein sequence: CASSLKAGTDNEQFF.